This T cell receptor beta chain came from a study of cytomegalovirus exposure and HLA in healthy donors (dated by TCRdb to the late 2010s). Regarding the study in general: According to an earlier analysis of 587 of the donors, 150 million to 200 million T cells yielded approximately 120 million unique TCR beta sequences and approximately 280 Gb of sequence data. On average, roughly 250,000 unique TCR beta nucleotide sequences were sequenced per donor among several hundred genotyped donors of the cohort, with about 17% of those sequences being non-productive. All discovery cohort repertoires had been generated on a single sequencing platform. In a later genetic analysis, genome-wide SNP genotypes for about three fifths of the 666 donors were used, and that subset was treated as a discovery cohort. The study was designed to test whether signatures of past pathogen exposure could be identified by cataloging public T cell receptors. Typing coverage varied by locus: about 629-630 donors for A, B, C, DRB1 and DQB1; 522 for DQA1; around 610 for DPA1; approximately 470 for DPB1. Besides the first cohort of approximately 710 subjects, a separate validation cohort made up of some 110 different subjects was used. Rather than drawing on any new phenotypic data, the later analysis identified candidate immune exposures from TCR beta sequences and the way those sequences occurred across donors. HLA typing included class I and class II loci at four-digit resolution. In an earlier analysis of 500 to 650 of the donors, high-throughput TCR beta sequencing was used to judge whether each TCR beta V gene segment behaved as functional or pseudogenic. Using immunosequencing, the study profiled T cell repertoires from 666 subjects and related those repertoires to cytomegalovirus serostatus. The genetic ancestry cluster associated with self-reported Caucasian donors included 70% to 85% of the 398 genotyped donors. To predict cytomegalovirus infection status, the study combined high-throughput TCR immunosequencing, statistical association of individual TCRs with disease status, and machine learning. A few DR-DQ haplotypes were treated as single units for association and clustering because of strong linkage in the cohort. Around 300 gigabases of sequencing data and roughly 90 million unique TCR sequences were included in an early release covering roughly 600 HLA-typed donors. A later analysis re-analyzed previously published TCR beta repertoires from 666 donors and added high-resolution HLA genotyping to study TCR occurrence patterns. Donor age, sex, ethnicity and CMV serostatus were compiled alongside the repertoire data. Here is what the overall study found, with its caveats: It was suggested by the authors that the approach could potentially be generalized to other disease states and immunological phenotypes. In vitro tests confirmed that three of the cytomegalovirus-associated TCR beta chains recognize cytomegalovirus antigens. Sequencing depth was assumed to be roughly uniform across donors in the presence/absence analyses, though that assumption may not hold. Linkage disequilibrium might explain the correlated functional status among segregating V segments, but an unknown experimental factor could not be ruled out. A later analysis reported that several top co-occurrence clusters appeared linked to parvovirus B19, influenza, CMV and Epstein-Barr virus. Cytomegalovirus status was reported to be diagnosed by the classifier with high specificity and sensitivity in both the original and validation cohorts. A cluster of highly shared sequence variants was judged likely to be a technical artifact of the sequencing pipeline. The earlier analysis of about 600 of the donors excluded some 15 rarely observed V segments, including chromosome 9 orphons, because counts were too low. In a later analysis, HLA-associated TCR beta chains showed more clonal expansion and lower generation probabilities than non-associated chains that were equally common. Because the 87-base-pair reads could not distinguish some IMGT-functional V segments, including TRBV6-2 and TRBV6-3, those segments were excluded. While some public TCRs were present in many individuals, most TCR sequences turned up only very rarely across donors. In a later analysis, the rate of TCR association differed among HLA loci, with DRB1 alleles having the most associated TCRs and HLA-C alleles having the fewest. Specific HLA alleles were associated with around 18,000 TCR beta sequences at a false discovery rate of 0.05 in a later analysis. Assigning TCR associations to individual alleles was difficult when HLA alleles, especially DR and DQ, strongly co-occurred. A further reported finding was that TCR beta sequences accurately predicted the HLA-A and HLA-B alleles for most subjects in the first cohort. The only immune exposure information available for the cohort was CMV serostatus. In the study, some 160 TCR beta chains were listed as associated with cytomegalovirus. A later genetic analysis associated a missense DCLRE1C variant with V-gene and J-gene trimming of TCR beta chains, and an independent cohort replicated the association. A later genetic analysis reported fewer N-insertions in productive TCRs among donors in an Asian-associated ancestry cluster than the roughly 620-donor mean. An earlier analysis of some 560 of the donors showed that most TCR beta V segments appeared in productive rearrangements either about 87% or about 30% of the time, which broadly matched IMGT annotations. Because some donors lacked HLA typing at each locus, the association tests relied only on the typed subset. Only TCR beta chains were sequenced in this cohort, and the absence of alpha or paired-chain data limited detectable features. A later analysis found that most CMV-associated TCR beta chains appeared HLA-restricted, with HLA associations seemingly driven largely by CMV exposure.

This clone was seen only once. There is no known antigen for this receptor. It has no much larger one-base neighbor in the sample; base qualities were not kept. For CDR1 and CDR2, the germline V gene (reference sequence) lists LNHDA and SQIVND. The CDR3 covers 16 residues, taking in both the cysteine and the phenylalanine. CDR3 DNA is the only sequence kept; it has 48 bases, read in frame from the first base. The junction shows trimming of 4 bases on V and 4 bases on J, plus 19 bases between the germline ends. In total, roughly 670 healthy bone marrow donors made up the cohort. All cohort members were sampled while nominally healthy, although unrecorded immune exposures were likely present. The donor was CMV seronegative and was included in the group of a few hundred seronegative cohort members. Each donor provided a peripheral blood sample, and peripheral blood mononuclear cells were used for TCR beta sequencing. The Qiagen DNeasy Blood Extraction Kit was used to extract genomic DNA from the blood cell samples.

Library creation used the immunoSEQ multiplex PCR assay. For the multiplex PCR, a mixture combining 60 forward primers for TCR Vbeta segments and 13 reverse primers for TCR Jbeta segments was used. A multiplex PCR assay on genomic DNA amplified the CDR3 region of rearranged TCR beta genes. Amplified TCR beta libraries were sequenced as 87-base-pair reads on the Illumina HiSeq System. The authors processed their data as follows. A later analysis counted about 76 million unique TCR beta chains across the 550 to 700 repertoires, and 9 million to 14 million of these chains were shared by at least two donors. Raw reads were error-corrected and collapsed into unique sequences by a nearest-neighbor algorithm in which closely related sequences were merged to remove PCR and sequencing errors. Alignment of CDR3 sequences to IMGT reference sequences was used to assign V, D and J gene segments. Each retained sequence needed at least a six-nucleotide match to both a V gene segment and a J gene segment. A rearrangement counted as productive if the CDR3 had no stop codons and remained in frame with V and J, and every other rearrangement counted as non-productive. Following IMGT convention, CDR3 was defined as the stretch from the second conserved V-encoded cysteine to the conserved J-encoded phenylalanine. In an earlier analysis of 500 to 650 of the donors, sequences lacking an unambiguous match to a single V gene segment were excluded. In an earlier analysis of 587 of the donors, V segments were called functional above 56.7% productive rearrangements and were called segregating when the between-donor standard deviation exceeded 5%. A statistical classification framework was developed to diagnose cytomegalovirus status using the catalog of TCR beta chain sequences. A later analysis assigned V and J genes by comparing TCR nucleotide sequences with IMGT/GENE-DB human TR gene sequences. In a later analysis, CDR3 sequences and most-parsimonious VDJ recombination scenarios were assigned using the TCRdist pipeline. In a later analysis, each TCR beta chain was defined by its CDR3 amino acid sequence together with its V-gene family, and reads lacking a unique V-gene family were excluded. A later analysis removed 592 highly shared, low-generation-probability nucleotide sequences to deal with suspected cross-contamination and a sequencing artifact. A later analysis calculated a clonal expansion index for each public chain from normalized within-repertoire ranks of inferred template counts. Generation probabilities in a later analysis came from a VDJ recombination model fitted to out-of-frame rearrangements, and those results were checked against IGoR. In a later analysis, hypergeometric tests were used to score TCR-TCR, TCR-HLA and TCR-CMV co-occurrence, with a repertoire-size bias correction applied to TCR pairs. In a later analysis, false discovery rates were estimated by permuting HLA or CMV assignments 20 times. In a later analysis, co-occurring TCRs were grouped with DBSCAN, and TCRdist sequence similarity was added when clustering was performed within HLA-allele-positive subsets. Co-occurrence clustering excluded repertoires with fewer than 30,000 or more than 120,000 public chains, plus five with anomalous nucleotide sharing. The table was pulled from immuneACCESS by TCRdb, which kept in-frame rearrangements only. Such tables lose some clones; where checked, under half of the loss comes from unresolved V genes, and the rest has no known cause. The V and J calls and clone size come from that table; D and trimming were worked out from the DNA. This sample is represented by 100,000 to 150,000 clones; roughly 78% of them were singletons. The ten largest account for roughly 6.1% of the sample.

The material sequenced was PBMCs. Recombination connected TRBV19 to TRBJ1-2; the D gene lacks a confident call. This clonotype originated in a woman in her thirties or forties in good health and CMV-seronegative. At the DNA level, the sequence is TGTGCCAGTAGTACCCCATTAGGACCGGAGGGCTATGGCTACACCTTC. This yields the protein CASSTPLGPEGYGYTF.